This TCR beta chain was profiled in a study of blood T cell repertoires in COVID-19. Produced via immunoSEQ multiplex PCR; TCRdb's table is partial and in-frame only. This repertoire shows some 65,000 clones, approximately 94% found once; its top ten account for 2.9%. The CDR3 loop spans 13 amino acids. V lost 5 bases and J 4 bases, leaving 11 bases between the germline ends. The V call is TRBV12-3 or TRBV12-4, the J call TRBJ1-2, with D possibly TRBD1 on 5 matching bases. Sequencing was done on a sample of peripheral blood. This sequence was found in a man between 65 and 80 years old with active COVID-19. CDR3 DNA sequence: TGTGCCAGCAGTCCCCGACAGTTCTATGGCTACACCTTC. This gives the protein CASSPRQFYGYTF.